Following are 2 T cell receptor beta chains from one sample sequenced in a study of cytomegalovirus exposure and HLA in healthy donors. 60 Vbeta and 13 Jbeta primers were used in PCR. Clones were sequenced by immunoSEQ multiplex PCR, and TCRdb holds only the in-frame ones, with some missing. The table has 45,000 to 65,000 clones, about four fifths seen once. Sequencing used PBMCs. All receptors come from a woman aged 18-30 years in good health and CMV-seronegative.

This chain links TRBV12-5 with TRBJ2-5, with 7 bases identical to TRBD1. The CDR3 extends over 15 amino acids. The germline gives CDR1 LGHNT, CDR2 FRNRAP. The V segment lost 2 bases and the J segment 6 bases; nucleotides outside the gene matches: 9. The CDR3 region has the DNA TGTGCTAGTGGTTTGACCCCACAGGGGACAAAGACCCAGTACTTC. Protein sequence: CASGLTPQGTKTQYF.

This clone has just one count. The chain uses TRBV6-5 and TRBJ2-7, with 10 positions matching TRBD2. CDR3 length: 15 residues. The trim removed 2 bases at V and 1 base at J, leaving 2 bases unmatched. Germline V gene data show CDR1 as MNHEY and CDR2 as SVGAGI. CDR3 amino acids: CASSYGAGGSYEQYF. The CDR3 DNA sequence: TGTGCCAGCAGTTACGGAGCGGGAGGGTCCTACGAGCAGTACTTC.